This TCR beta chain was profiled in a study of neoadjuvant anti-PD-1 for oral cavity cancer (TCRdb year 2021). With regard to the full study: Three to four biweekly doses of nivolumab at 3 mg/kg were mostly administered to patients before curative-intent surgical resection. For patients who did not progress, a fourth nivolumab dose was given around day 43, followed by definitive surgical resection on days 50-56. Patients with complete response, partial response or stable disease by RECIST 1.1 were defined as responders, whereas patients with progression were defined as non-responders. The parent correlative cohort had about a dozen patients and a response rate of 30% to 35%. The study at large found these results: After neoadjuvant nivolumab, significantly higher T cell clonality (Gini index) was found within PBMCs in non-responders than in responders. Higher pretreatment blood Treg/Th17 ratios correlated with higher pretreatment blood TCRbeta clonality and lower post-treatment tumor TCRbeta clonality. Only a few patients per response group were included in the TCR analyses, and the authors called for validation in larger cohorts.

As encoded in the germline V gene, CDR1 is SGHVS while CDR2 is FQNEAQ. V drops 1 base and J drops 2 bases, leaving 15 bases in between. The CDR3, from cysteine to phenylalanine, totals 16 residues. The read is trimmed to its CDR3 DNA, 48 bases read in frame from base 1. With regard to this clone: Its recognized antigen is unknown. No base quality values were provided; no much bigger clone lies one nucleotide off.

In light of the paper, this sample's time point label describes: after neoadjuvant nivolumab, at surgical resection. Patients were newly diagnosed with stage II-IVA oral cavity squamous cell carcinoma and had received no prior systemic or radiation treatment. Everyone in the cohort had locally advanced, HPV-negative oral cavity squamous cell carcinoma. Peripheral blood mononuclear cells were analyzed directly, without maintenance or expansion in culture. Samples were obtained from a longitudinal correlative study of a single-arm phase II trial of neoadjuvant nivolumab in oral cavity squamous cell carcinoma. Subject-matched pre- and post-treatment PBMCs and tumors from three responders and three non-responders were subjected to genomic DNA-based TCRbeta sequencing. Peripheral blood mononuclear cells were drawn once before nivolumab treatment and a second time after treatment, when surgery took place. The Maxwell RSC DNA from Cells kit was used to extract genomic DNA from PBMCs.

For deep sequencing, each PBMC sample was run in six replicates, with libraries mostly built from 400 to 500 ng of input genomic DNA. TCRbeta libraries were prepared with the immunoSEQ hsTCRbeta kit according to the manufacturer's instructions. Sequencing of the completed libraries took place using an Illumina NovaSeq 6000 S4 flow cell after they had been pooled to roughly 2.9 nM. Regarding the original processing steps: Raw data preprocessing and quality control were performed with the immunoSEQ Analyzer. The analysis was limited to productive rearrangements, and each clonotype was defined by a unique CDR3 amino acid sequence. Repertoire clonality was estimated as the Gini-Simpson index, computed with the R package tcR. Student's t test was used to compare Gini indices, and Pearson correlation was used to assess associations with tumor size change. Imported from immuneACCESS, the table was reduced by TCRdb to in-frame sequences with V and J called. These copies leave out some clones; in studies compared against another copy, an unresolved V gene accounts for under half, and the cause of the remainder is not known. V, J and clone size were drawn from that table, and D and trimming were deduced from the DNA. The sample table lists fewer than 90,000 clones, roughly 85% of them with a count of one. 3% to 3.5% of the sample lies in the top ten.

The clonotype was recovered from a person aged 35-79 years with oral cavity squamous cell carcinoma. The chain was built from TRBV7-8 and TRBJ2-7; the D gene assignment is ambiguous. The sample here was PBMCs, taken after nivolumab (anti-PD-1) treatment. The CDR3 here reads CASSLVPDPMAYEQYF. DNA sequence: TGTGCCAGCAGCTTAGTTCCGGACCCCATGGCCTACGAGCAGTACTTC.